This TCR beta chain was captured by sequencing in a study of blood T cell repertoires in COVID-19. About the study: The origin of the acute and convalescent COVID-19 samples was the United States, Italy and Spain.

The CDR3 totals 16 residues. The germline gives CDR1 SEHNR, CDR2 FQNEAQ (reference sequence). Trimming took 2 bases from V and 2 from J, leaving 15 bases between them. Generated by immunoSEQ multiplex PCR, the TCRdb table keeps only in-frame clones and is missing some. The sample yields about 160,000 clones, approximately 84% seen once. The V call is TRBV7-9, the J call TRBJ1-1; perhaps TRBD1 as D (5 bases). The sample consisted of peripheral blood. The clonotype comes from a man in his sixties or seventies with acute or convalescent COVID-19. The chain's CDR3 is CASSLWGEGRNTEAFF. The CDR3 DNA sequence: TGTGCCAGCAGCTTATGGGGGGAGGGTAGAAACACTGAAGCTTTCTTT.